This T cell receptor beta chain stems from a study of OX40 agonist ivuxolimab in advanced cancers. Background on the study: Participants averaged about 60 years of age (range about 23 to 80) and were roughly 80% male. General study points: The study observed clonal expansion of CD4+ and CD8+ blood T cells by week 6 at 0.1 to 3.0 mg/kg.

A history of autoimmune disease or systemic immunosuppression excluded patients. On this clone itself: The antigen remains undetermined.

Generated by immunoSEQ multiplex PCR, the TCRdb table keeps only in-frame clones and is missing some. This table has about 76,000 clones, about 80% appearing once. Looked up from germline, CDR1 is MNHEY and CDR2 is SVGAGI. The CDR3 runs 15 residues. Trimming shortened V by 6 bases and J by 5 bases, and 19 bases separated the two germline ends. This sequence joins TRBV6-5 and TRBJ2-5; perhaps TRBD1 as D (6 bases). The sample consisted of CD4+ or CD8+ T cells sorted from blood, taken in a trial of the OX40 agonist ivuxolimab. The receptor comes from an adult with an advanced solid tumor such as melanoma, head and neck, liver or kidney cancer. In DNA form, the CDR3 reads TGTGCCAGCAGGAGAAGGACAGTCCGTGGGGAGACCCAGTACTTC. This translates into CASRRRTVRGETQYF.